The T cell receptor beta chain described here comes from a study of vaccination and CD4 T cells after COVID-19 (dated by TCRdb to 2022 to 2024). Regarding the complete study: Every convalescent patient had a positive nasal swab PCR test for SARS-CoV-2, with mild disease in nine patients and severe disease in one. In the convalescent cohort there were six males and four females, among whom were two Hispanic individuals, seven Caucasians, two Asians and one multiracial person. Two doses of either the Pfizer-BioNTech BNT162b2 vaccine (n=8) or the Moderna mRNA-1273 vaccine (n=2) were administered to participants. Post-COVID blood samples from convalescent patients were collected a median of roughly 100 days after diagnosis, with a range of roughly 30 to 170 days. The time from the second vaccine dose to post-vaccine blood sampling had a median of 72 days and ranged from about 12 to 241 days. Culture stimuli were overlapping spike peptide pools from SARS-CoV-2 and from the common cold coronaviruses HCoV-NL63, HCoV-OC43 and HCoV-229E. As controls, cultures received a CEFX viral epitope pool (the positive control), an HIV-1 Nef peptide pool (the negative control), or no peptide at all. In ten to eleven COVID-19 convalescent patients and a few infection-naive healthy vaccine recipients, the spike-specific CD4+ TCR repertoire before mRNA vaccination was compared with the repertoire after mRNA vaccination.

V loses 8 bases of germline sequence and J loses 0 bases, and the interval between the two ends is 5 bases. CDR1 and CDR2 are read off the germline V gene as MNHNS and SASEGT. From its cysteine to its phenylalanine, the CDR3 spans 12 amino acids. The kept DNA is CDR3 alone, 36 bases in frame from the first base. The library was obtained by PCR. At the Johns Hopkins FTIC core, DNA from the cultured CD4+ T cells underwent TCR sequencing with the Oncomine TCR Beta short-read assay. Genomic DNA was extracted from the cultured CD4+ T cells with the QIAamp micro DNA kit. Oncomine TCR Beta libraries from cultured CD4+ T cells were pooled using unique dual indexes and sequenced on an Illumina iSeq 100. On the study's bioinformatics: Non-productive sequences were removed, and CDR3s not starting with C, not ending with F or W, or shorter than 7 amino acids were discarded. The MANAFEST web application was used to identify antigen-specific clonotypes by comparing peptide-stimulated wells against reference wells and other culture wells. For a clone to be called positive, the clone needed an FDR below 0.05, an odds ratio above 5, and a productive frequency above 0.1% in at least two of three replicate wells. A clonotype was classed as cross-reactive if the clonotype showed significant expansion both in SARS-CoV-2 spike wells and in at least one common cold coronavirus spike condition. Levenshtein distances (stringdist) and unrooted phylogenetic trees (ape) in R version 3.6.1 were used to assess CDR3 homology. TCRdb cleaned the public reads at Q25 with fastp, built clones with MiXCR and kept in-frame beta chains. Each entry merges the rows of one CDR3 protein and shows their most common DNA and genes. What appears here as the V and J calls and clone size reflects TCRdb's work, not the paper's. The sample includes 16,000 or so distinct CDR3 sequences, with under 65% observed a single time. Together, the top ten hold approximately 3.7% of the sample.

Note on this clonotype: Its target antigen remains unknown. Per-base quality was not reported, and no clone a single base away is much larger than it.

Findings and caveats that apply to the study as a whole: Relatively few convalescent patients were included in the study, and early timepoints after natural infection were not analyzed. In convalescent patients, a median about 86% of post-vaccine SARS-CoV-2-reactive clones were detected only after vaccination, and vaccine-specific priming was suggested by this finding. The median number of SARS-CoV-2-reactive clonotypes rose from around 21 after infection to 30 to 45 after vaccination, but the change was not significant. Of the vaccine-specific clones found in convalescent patients, nearly all (304 of 307) were mono-reactive for SARS-CoV-2 spike instead of being cross-reactive with common cold coronaviruses.

Interpreted using the paper, the treatment or condition label stands for: approximately nine-day PBMC culture with coronavirus spike peptide pools or control peptides (ViraFEST assay). The study used the ViraFEST assay, which expanded antigen-specific T cells with peptide pools and then identified expanded clonotypes by TCR sequencing. The convalescent patients' positive SARS-CoV-2 PCR tests were from March to December 2020, which was before the Alpha, Beta and Delta variants emerged in the United States. Roughly 2.1 million PBMCs per well were cultured in IMDM with 5% human AB serum and around 10 IU/ml IL-2, plus 10 ug/ml peptide pools. Half of the culture medium was replaced with fresh IL-2-containing medium on days 3 and 7. After around 11 days of culture, CD4+ T cells were isolated by negative selection using the EasySep CD4+ T cell isolation kit. Ficoll-Paque Plus gradient centrifugation was used to isolate PBMCs from whole blood, and the isolated PBMCs were then either used fresh or cryopreserved at -140C. Each culture condition was generally run in triplicate wells.

The TCR originated in a human donor who had recovered from COVID-19. Sequenced here: CD4+ T cells from blood, cultured in vitro, sampled before SARS-CoV-2 vaccination. The chain uses TRBV6-1 and TRBJ1-3; no confident D gene assignment can be made. CDR3 sequence: CASGSSGNTIYF. Here is the DNA: TGTGCCAGCGGAAGCTCTGGAAACACCATATATTTT.